The next 27 T cell receptor beta chains were all read from a single sample in a study of blood T cells in healthy people across ages. The use of a sample-barcoded 5' primer and a J-beta primer mix characterized a second PCR of roughly 6 to 11 cycles. TCRdb fed the 5' RACE reads into MiXCR, producing one record per CDR3 protein. The sample contains almost 300,000 distinct CDR3 sequences, about 25% of which appear only once. Source material: blood. These receptors all come from a woman between 70 and 85 years old in good health.

In the case of this clonotype: A read error may account for a junction end that differs from germline. The chain uses TRBV10-2 and TRBJ2-1; 12 nucleotides match TRBD2. The CDR3 has 14 residues. Germline values: CDR1 WSHSY, CDR2 SAAADI. The CDR3 loop is CASRAGTSGYEQYF. For the CDR3, the DNA is TGCGCCAGCAGAGCCGGGACTAGCGGGTACGAGCAATACTTC.

This chain joins TRBV28 and TRBJ1-4; D may be TRBD1 (5 bases). The CDR3 runs 13 residues. Germline CDR1 MDHEN, CDR2 SYDVKM. V was trimmed by 10 bases and J by 2 bases, leaving 11 bases between them. The CDR3 coding sequence is TGTGCCACCTGGGGCCGCACTAATGAAAAACTGTTTTTT. This sequence encodes CATWGRTNEKLFF.

This clonotype occurred a few times. The V gene is TRBV4-2, the J gene TRBJ2-3; 7 bases are a match to TRBD2. The V gene's germline CDR1 is LGHNA and CDR2 YNFKEQ. The CDR3 has 16 amino acids. After removal of 0 bases from V and 5 bases from J, the junction contained 8 bases not matched to a gene. DNA of the CDR3: TGTGCCAGCAGCCAAGATCTGGCGGGAGTGGAAGATACGCAGTATTTT. Translation: CASSQDLAGVEDTQYF.

The chain uses TRBV12-3 or TRBV12-4 and TRBJ2-3, with D unclear. V was shortened by 7 bases and J by 1 base, with 15 bases between the two germline ends. CDR3 length: 15 residues. The CDR3 loop reads CASTTSGAGTDTQYF. The CDR3, as DNA: TGTGCCAGCACCACCAGTGGAGCTGGCACAGATACGCAGTATTTT.

This clonotype was counted a few times. The chain couples TRBV7-2 to TRBJ2-7; no definite D call. Germline V CDR1 and CDR2: SGHTA, FQGNSA. This CDR3 is built from 15 residues. The V end was cut by 1 base, the J end by 6 bases, with 16 bases between. The CDR3 is CASSLVYGVFGEQYF. For the CDR3, the DNA is TGTGCCAGCAGCTTAGTATATGGGGTTTTCGGCGAGCAGTACTTC.

The rearrangement joins TRBV5-1 to TRBJ1-2; D remains ambiguous. V lost 0 bases, J lost 2 bases, and 8 bases lay in between. The V gene's germline CDR1 is SGHRS and CDR2 YFSETQ. The CDR3 runs 14 residues. In nucleotides, the CDR3 is TGCGCCAGCAGCTTGGGATTTGGGAACTATGGCTACACCTTC. It translates to CASSLGFGNYGYTF.

The chain carries TRBV7-9 and TRBJ1-2, with D perhaps TRBD1 (5 bases). Germline V CDR1 and CDR2: SEHNR, FQNEAQ (reference sequence). Trimming removed 6 bases at V and 3 bases at J, with 14 bases between. The CDR3 consists of 14 residues. The CDR3 reads CASSSRDRDYGYTF. The CDR3, as DNA: TGTGCCAGCAGTTCCCGGGACCGAGACTATGGCTACACCTTC.

Regarding this clonotype: This sequence may be a read error, since a much larger clone differs from it by one base. Because it lacks the conserved phenylalanine or tryptophan at the end, this CDR3 is likely a read error. The chain joins TRBV6-1 to TRBJ1-4; TRBD1 is a possible D gene (6 bases). CDR3 length: 14 residues. Per germline, CDR1 MNHNS and CDR2 SASEGT. The V gene lost 6 bases and the J gene lost 8 bases, with 16 bases spanning the gap. The CDR3 coding sequence is TGTGCCAGCAGACCGACAGGCGGAGGGGAAAAACTGTTTGTT. This gives the protein CASRPTGGGEKLFV.

This clonotype was found many times. This chain uses TRBV5-6 with TRBJ1-4; D might be TRBD1 (5 bases). The CDR3 covers 17 residues. From germline, CDR1 is SGHDT and CDR2 YYEEEE. The ends were cut back, 4 bases at V and 0 bases at J, with 16 bases in the middle. CDR3 in amino acids: CASSDRGRSATNEKLFF. CDR3 DNA sequence: TGTGCCAGCAGCGACAGAGGACGGAGTGCAACTAATGAAAAACTGTTTTTT.

The table lists this clonotype with a few counts. This rearrangement joins TRBV7-9 to TRBJ2-1; D ambiguous. The V gene's germline CDR1 is SEHNR and CDR2 FQNEAQ (reference sequence). This CDR3 contains 8 residues. V was pared by 11 bases and J by 8 bases, with 4 bases between. The CDR3 DNA follows: TGTGCCCCAGATGAGCAGTTCTTC. The encoded protein is CAPDEQFF.

This clonotype was seen a handful of times. The CDR3 sequence is CASSLIGDPDSPLHF. In nucleotides, the CDR3 is TGTGCCAGCAGCTTAATTGGTGACCCAGATTCACCCCTCCACTTT. J is TRBJ1-6 and V is TRBV7-3; D ambiguous. Germline V CDR1 and CDR2: SGHTA, FQGTGA. Trimming shortened V by 1 base and J by 8 bases, and 12 bases separated the two germline ends. The CDR3 is made up of 15 amino acids. The full variable domain, with the rest looked up from reference TRBV7-3 and TRBJ1-6, is GAGVSQTPSNKVTEKGKYVELRCDPISGHTALYWYRQSLGQGPEFLIYFQGTGAADDSGLPNDRFFAVRPEGSVSTLKIQRTERGDSAVYLCASSLIGDPDSPLHFGNGTRLTVT.

This clonotype has a count of ten or more. The chain couples TRBV5-1 to TRBJ2-7; no clear D gene. The germline CDR1 and CDR2 sequences are SGHRS and YFSETQ. There are 13 residues in the CDR3. V was cut by 2 bases and J by 3 bases, with 9 bases left in between. The CDR3: CASSLRSGYEQYF. CDR3 in DNA: TGCGCCAGCAGCTTACGAAGTGGCTACGAGCAGTACTTC.

A few counts support this clonotype. The rearrangement uses TRBV18 and TRBJ2-3; D uncertain. CDR1 is KGHSH and CDR2 is LQKENI in the germline V gene. This CDR3 is 14 amino acids long. V gave up 0 bases and J gave up 2 bases, with 6 bases separating them. DNA of the CDR3: TGTGCCAGCTCACCACCGACCACCACAGATACGCAGTATTTT. Translated: CASSPPTTTDTQYF.

This clonotype was seen a handful of times. This chain joins TRBV7-2 and TRBJ2-2; 7 bases align to TRBD2. There are 15 residues in the CDR3. The germline V gene encodes CDR1 SGHTA and CDR2 FQGNSA. J gave up 4 bases and V 5 bases, and 7 bases lay outside the gene matches. The CDR3 region has the DNA TGTGCCAGCAGCCCCGGCGGGAGTTTCACCGGGGAGCTGTTTTTT. It specifies CASSPGGSFTGELFF.

This chain joins TRBV27 and TRBJ2-7; D perhaps matches TRBD2 (6 bases). CDR3 size: 15 residues. CDR1 is MNHEY and CDR2 is SMNVEV in the germline V gene (reference sequence). Trimming stripped 5 bases from V and 2 bases from J, with 16 bases between. The CDR3 DNA is TGTGCCAGCAGTCAGACCGGAGGGCCAACCTACGAGCAGTACTTC. Protein product: CASSQTGGPTYEQYF.

This clonotype was detected a few times. The V gene is TRBV3-1, the J gene TRBJ2-7; D might be TRBD2 (6 bases). V was pared by 5 bases and J by 6 bases, with 23 bases between. The CDR3 covers 16 residues. Looked up from germline, CDR1 is LGHDT and CDR2 is YNNKEL (reference sequence). The CDR3 DNA reads as TGTGCCAGCAGCTCCTATTCTAGCGTCCAGCAAGGCGAGCAGTACTTC. Amino acid sequence: CASSSYSSVQQGEQYF.

CDR3 amino acids: CASSLAGVSGSLNEQFF. DNA of the CDR3: TGTGCCAGCAGCTTAGCGGGGGTTAGCGGGAGCTTGAATGAGCAGTTCTTC. The V and J genes are TRBV7-2 and TRBJ2-1; TRBD2 matches 9 bases. The length of the CDR3 is 17 residues. The V and J ends lost 0 bases and 7 bases, in that order; junction bases with no gene match: 10. Germline V gene lookup returns CDR1 SGHTA and CDR2 FQGNSA.

The chain links TRBV7-9 to TRBJ2-1; 11 nucleotides align to TRBD1. Trimming took 3 bases from V and 7 from J; bases not matched to a gene: 5. There are 15 residues in the CDR3. Germline loops: CDR1 SEHNR, CDR2 FQNEAQ (reference sequence). Here the CDR3 reads CASSFSDRGRNEQFF. As DNA, the CDR3 is TGTGCCAGCAGCTTTTCGGACAGGGGGCGGAATGAGCAGTTCTTC.

Points on this clonotype: A much larger clone lies one base from this, so it may be a read error. J is TRBJ2-3 and V is TRBV7-9; TRBD1 matches 10 bases. The CDR3 covers 15 residues. Germline loops: CDR1 SEHNR, CDR2 FQNEAQ (reference sequence). The CDR3: CAGSPGTGATDTQYF. Here the CDR3 DNA reads TGTGCCGGCAGTCCCGGGACAGGGGCGACAGATACGCAGTATTTT.

The chain has TRBV5-1 and TRBJ2-1; D might be TRBD1 or TRBD2, each matching 5 bases. V lost 6 bases and J lost 2, with 12 bases in between. The CDR3 is made up of 14 amino acids. CDR1 is SGHRS, CDR2 YFSETQ, per germline. The CDR3 loop is CASNRDPAYNEQFF. In DNA, the CDR3 is TGCGCCAGCAACCGGGACCCCGCCTACAATGAGCAGTTCTTC.

This clonotype was counted at least ten times. The CDR3: CASSLSEKLFF. The DNA for the CDR3 is TGTGCCAGCAGTTTATCTGAAAAACTGTTTTTT. This rearrangement joins TRBV28 to TRBJ1-4; no firm D call. The ends were cut back, 1 base at V and 7 bases at J, with 1 base in the middle. Germline V gives CDR1 MDHEN, CDR2 SYDVKM. The CDR3 spans 11 residues.

The CDR3 DNA sequence: TGTGCCAGCAGTAGCCGGGACATCTCCTACGAGCAGTACTTC. The encoded protein is CASSSRDISYEQYF. J is TRBJ2-7 and V is TRBV11-1; tentative D call: TRBD1 (6 bases). The CDR3 is made up of 14 amino acids. Germline V gene data show CDR1 as SGHAT and CDR2 as FQDESV (reference sequence). Trimming removed 6 bases from V and 0 bases from J, with 12 bases in between.

The chain couples TRBV11-2 to TRBJ1-5; unclear D gene. Trimming took 3 bases from V and 5 from J, leaving 14 bases between them. This CDR3 comprises 15 residues. Germline CDR1 is SGHAT and CDR2 is FQNNGV. Written as DNA, the CDR3 is TGTGCCAGCAGCTTGGATCCCGGGTCAGATCAGCCCCAGCATTTT. It yields the protein CASSLDPGSDQPQHF.

A few counts support this clonotype. V is TRBV5-1 and J is TRBJ2-2; 7 nucleotides agree with TRBD1. Germline CDR1 reads SGHRS; CDR2 reads YFSETQ. CDR3 length equals 15 residues. Trimming removed 7 bases from V and 3 bases from J; junction bases left unmatched: 9. The CDR3: CASAPDRVDTGELFF. For the CDR3, the DNA is TGCGCCAGCGCCCCCGACAGGGTTGACACCGGGGAGCTGTTTTTT.

This chain uses TRBV28 with TRBJ2-5, with 8 positions matching TRBD2. V lost 1 base and J lost 2; bases outside the gene matches: 15. The germline gives CDR1 MDHEN, CDR2 SYDVKM. The CDR3 totals 19 residues. This CDR3 is CASSLSLAGVGGPQETQYF. In DNA, the CDR3 is TGTGCCAGCAGTTTATCCCTAGCGGGCGTCGGGGGCCCACAAGAGACCCAGTACTTC.

There are a few counts of this clonotype. The chain is built from TRBV27 and TRBJ2-3, with unresolved D. The CDR3 has 10 residues. V shed 7 bases and J shed 6 bases, with 5 bases lying between them. Germline lookup yields CDR1 MNHEY and CDR2 SMNVEV (reference sequence). In DNA form, the CDR3 reads TGTGCCAGCAAAGGGGATACGCAGTATTTT. Protein: CASKGDTQYF.

The J gene is TRBJ1-5, the V gene TRBV4-1; no firm D call. Trimming took 2 bases from V and 5 from J, leaving 10 bases between them. Germline V gives CDR1 MGHRA, CDR2 YSYEKL. The CDR3 sequence is 14 residues long. CDR3 residues: CASSQSTGYQPQHF. For the CDR3, the DNA is TGCGCCAGCAGCCAATCGACCGGATATCAGCCCCAGCATTTT.